The 27 T cell receptor beta chains below were found in one sample sequenced in a study of blood T cell repertoires in COVID-19. The assay was immunoSEQ multiplex PCR, and TCRdb's table has in-frame clones only and misses some. The sample consists of about 67,000 clones, roughly 73% of them appearing once. The sequenced material came from peripheral blood. Receptors originate from a woman aged 60-75 years with acute or convalescent COVID-19.

The chain has TRBV2 and TRBJ2-3, with D perhaps matching TRBD1 (6 bases). The CDR3 length is 13 residues. Germline-derived CDR1 and CDR2 are SNHLY and FYNNEI. The V end was cut by 5 bases, the J end by 4 bases, with 10 bases between. In DNA, the CDR3 is TGTGCCAGCAGTTTGGGGGCTGCAGATACGCAGTATTTT. This codes for CASSLGAADTQYF.

The genes are TRBV5-6 and TRBJ1-2; TRBD1 agrees at 9 bases. From germline, CDR1 is SGHDT and CDR2 YYEEEE. Trimming cost V 3 bases and J 5 bases; bases outside gene matches: 5. The CDR3 is 14 residues long. This CDR3 is CASSSTGGGYGYTF. The DNA of the CDR3 is TGTGCCAGCAGCTCAACAGGGGGCGGGTATGGCTACACCTTC. Full variable domain (outside the CDR3, taken from reference TRBV5-6 and TRBJ1-2): DAGVTQSPTHLIKTRGQQVTLRCSPKSGHDTVSWYQQALGQGPQFIFQYYEEEERQRGNFPDRFSGHQFPNYSSELNVNALLLGDSALYLCASSSTGGGYGYTFGSGTRLTVV.

The sample holds one count of this clone. The chain carries TRBV7-8 and TRBJ1-1; D is possibly TRBD1 (5 bases). This CDR3 is 15 amino acids long. With 3 bases removed from V and 3 bases from J, the gap between germline ends came to 14 bases. In germline, CDR1 is SGHVS, CDR2 FQNEAQ. The CDR3 DNA reads as TGTGCCAGCAGCTTTTCGGGGGGAGGTCACACTGAAGCTTTCTTT. This sequence encodes CASSFSGGGHTEAFF.

The CDR3 nucleotides read TGTGCCAGCAGTTACTCGAGGTCTCAGGGTGGCTATGGCTACACCTTC. Encoded protein: CASSYSRSQGGYGYTF. The V gene is TRBV6-5, the J gene TRBJ1-2; weak D call: TRBD1 (5 bases). The CDR3 has 16 amino acids. V lost 0 bases and J lost 4, with 15 bases in between. Germline V gene lookup returns CDR1 MNHEY and CDR2 SVGAGI.

The rearrangement uses TRBV27 and TRBJ2-7; a weak D match, TRBD1 (5 bases). The V end lost 7 bases, the J end lost 2 bases, and 9 bases lay between the germline ends. The CDR3 spans 12 residues. The germline V gene has CDR1 MNHEY and CDR2 SMNVEV (reference sequence). This chain's CDR3 is CASTDRAYEQYF. Here the CDR3 DNA reads TGTGCCAGCACCGACAGAGCCTACGAGCAGTACTTC.

This chain links TRBV6-2 or TRBV6-3 with TRBJ1-2, with D possibly matching TRBD1 (5 bases). This CDR3 is built from 16 residues. Trimming shortened V by 0 bases and J by 6 bases, and 17 bases separated the two germline ends. From germline, CDR1 is MNHEY and CDR2 SVGEGT. The CDR3 nucleotides are TGTGCCAGCAGTTACTCGACAGCCAGGCGCGGGGATGGCTACACCTTC. Residues: CASSYSTARRGDGYTF.

The chain employs TRBV4-1 and TRBJ2-3; 11 nucleotides match TRBD2. There are 19 residues in the CDR3. After removal of 4 bases from V and 4 bases from J, the junction contained 16 bases not matched to a gene. CDR1 and CDR2 from the germline V gene are MGHRA and YSYEKL. The CDR3 protein is CASSPLALAGARGADTQYF. Here the CDR3 DNA reads TGCGCCAGCAGCCCCCTGGCACTAGCGGGGGCCAGGGGAGCAGATACGCAGTATTTT.

The chain links TRBV5-1 to TRBJ2-7; 9 positions match TRBD1. Per the germline V gene, CDR1 is SGHRS and CDR2 is YFSETQ. This CDR3 comprises 14 residues. V gave up 4 bases and J gave up 6 bases; unmatched junction bases: 8. CDR3 loop: CASSPEQGASEQYF. CDR3 nucleotide sequence: TGCGCCAGCAGCCCCGAACAGGGGGCAAGCGAGCAGTACTTC.

This rearrangement joins TRBV7-2 to TRBJ1-4; D is unresolved. Trimming shortened V by 3 bases and J by 5 bases, and 10 bases separated the two germline ends. There are 14 residues in the CDR3. CDR1 is SGHTA and CDR2 is FQGNSA in the germline V gene. Here the CDR3 reads CASSFAAGNEKLFF. In DNA form, the CDR3 reads TGTGCCAGCAGCTTTGCCGCCGGGAATGAAAAACTGTTTTTT.

The V gene is TRBV7-2, the J gene TRBJ2-1; D unclear. V shed 6 bases and J shed 0 bases, with 18 bases lying between them. The CDR3 extends over 17 amino acids. The germline V gene encodes CDR1 SGHTA and CDR2 FQGNSA. CDR3 DNA: TGTGCCAGCAGTCATCCCCCTACTAAATCCTCCTACAATGAGCAGTTCTTC. As protein: CASSHPPTKSSYNEQFF.

Written as DNA, the CDR3 is TGCAGCGCGATAATAGGGGACACCGGGGAGCTGTTTTTT. This encodes CSAIIGDTGELFF. V usage is TRBV29-1 and J usage is TRBJ2-2, with D tentatively TRBD1 (5 bases). Looked up from germline, CDR1 is SQVTM and CDR2 is ANQGSEA. Trimming stripped 7 bases from V and 3 bases from J, with 12 bases between. This CDR3 is built from 13 residues.

The chain has TRBV3-1 (or the pseudogene TRBV3-2) and TRBJ2-3; TRBD2 agrees at 12 bases. The CDR3 length is 17 residues. The ends lost 1 base at V and 6 bases at J; junction bases unmatched: 8. Germline assignment: CDR1 LGHDT and CDR2 YNNKEL (reference sequence). CDR3 sequence (DNA): TGTGCCAGCAGCCAAGGTCTAGCGGGGGGGCCGGACGATACGCAGTATTTT. Translated: CASSQGLAGGPDDTQYF.

The chain is built from TRBV7-2 and TRBJ2-1, with TRBD2 as a possible D gene (5 bases). Trimming cost V 5 bases and J 5 bases, with 16 bases left between them. Germline CDR1 reads SGHTA; CDR2 reads FQGNSA. The CDR3 runs to 15 residues. This chain's CDR3 is CASSRLWGEDNEQFF. The CDR3 bases are TGTGCCAGCAGCCGGCTGTGGGGAGAGGACAATGAGCAGTTCTTC. Full variable domain (remainder filled in from reference TRBV7-2 and TRBJ2-1): GAGVSQSPSNKVTEKGKDVELRCDPISGHTALYWYRQSLGQGLEFLIYFQGNSAPDKSGLPSDRFSAERTGGSVSTLTIQRTQQEDSAVYLCASSRLWGEDNEQFFGPGTRLTVL.

The V and J genes are TRBV28 and TRBJ1-1; D gene uncertain. Germline V gene sequence: CDR1 MDHEN, CDR2 SYDVKM. V lost 3 bases and J 11 bases, leaving 10 bases between the germline ends. This CDR3 has 11 amino acids. CDR3: CASSFRGAAFF. The CDR3 DNA sequence: TGTGCCAGCAGTTTCCGCGGCGCCGCTTTCTTT.

DNA of the CDR3: TGTGCCAGCAGGGGGGACAGTCTTTCACCCCTCCACTTT. Protein: CASRGDSLSPLHF. V and J are TRBV5-6 and TRBJ1-6, with 7 bases lining up with TRBD1. The CDR3 has 13 amino acids. Per the germline V gene, CDR1 is SGHDT and CDR2 is YYEEEE. V lost 5 bases and J lost 9; bases outside the gene matches: 5.

The rearrangement links TRBV12-5 to TRBJ1-1, with D perhaps TRBD1 (5 bases). The V end was cut by 0 bases, the J end by 6 bases, with 8 bases between. CDR1 and CDR2 from the germline V gene are LGHNT and FRNRAP. The CDR3 has 13 amino acids. CDR3 residues: CASGLVPRAEAFF. CDR3 sequence (DNA): TGTGCTAGTGGTTTGGTTCCCAGGGCTGAAGCTTTCTTT.

The chain is built from TRBV7-2 and TRBJ2-1; 12 bases align to TRBD2. CDR1 and CDR2 from the germline V gene are SGHTA and FQGNSA. V was clipped by 3 bases and J by 3 bases; unmatched bases: 6. The CDR3 consists of 17 residues. CDR3 residues: CASSFSASGGDYNEQFF. CDR3 sequence (DNA): TGTGCCAGCAGCTTCTCGGCTAGCGGGGGGGACTACAATGAGCAGTTCTTC.

V gene TRBV5-6 combines with J gene TRBJ1-2, with D maybe TRBD1 (5 bases). The germline gives CDR1 SGHDT, CDR2 YYEEEE. V lost 0 bases to trimming and J lost 0 bases, with 12 bases between them. The CDR3 totals 16 residues. CDR3 loop: CASSLETELTNYGYTF. The CDR3 nucleotides are TGTGCCAGCAGCTTGGAGACAGAGTTAACTAACTATGGCTACACCTTC.

This rearrangement joins TRBV29-1 to TRBJ2-7, with D possibly TRBD2 on 6 matching bases. Trimming stripped 8 bases from V and 6 bases from J, with 20 bases between. CDR3 length equals 13 residues. Germline V lookup: CDR1 SQVTM, CDR2 ANQGSEA. CDR3 DNA: TGCAGCTTCCGGTCGGGACTCGCTTCCGAGCAGTACTTC. Translation: CSFRSGLASEQYF.

The gene calls are TRBV7-9 and TRBJ2-3; 11 nucleotides agree with TRBD2. This CDR3 contains 13 residues. Germline V gives CDR1 SEHNR, CDR2 FQNEAQ (reference sequence). V trimming: 11 bases; J trimming: 1 base; junction bases outside the gene matches: 2. This CDR3 is CASTSGGTDTQYF. For the CDR3, the DNA is TGTGCCTCGACTAGCGGGGGCACAGATACGCAGTATTTT.

This chain uses TRBV13 with TRBJ2-1, with TRBD2 as a possible D gene (5 bases). Trimming removed 5 bases at V and 5 bases at J, with 16 bases between. The CDR3 consists of 15 residues. Germline V gene data show CDR1 as PRHDT and CDR2 as FYEKMQ (reference sequence). The CDR3 reads CASSPRVQTNNEQFF. The CDR3 region has the DNA TGTGCCAGCAGCCCGAGGGTACAGACCAACAATGAGCAGTTCTTC.

This clone has a handful of counts. This chain connects TRBV28 to TRBJ2-7, with D possibly matching TRBD2 (6 bases). Looked up from germline, CDR1 is MDHEN and CDR2 is SYDVKM. V was cut by 2 bases and J by 5 bases, with 19 bases left in between. This CDR3 contains 16 residues. For the CDR3, the DNA is TGTGCCAGCAGTTTAGTCCGTTCGAGTGGCGGGGACGAGCAGTACTTC. It yields the protein CASSLVRSSGGDEQYF.

The rearrangement links TRBV3-1 (or the pseudogene TRBV3-2) to TRBJ2-5; 9 nucleotides agree with TRBD2. Germline CDR1 reads LGHDT; CDR2 reads YNNKEL (reference sequence). The J segment lost 5 bases and the V segment lost 1 base, leaving 5 bases of the junction unmatched. The CDR3 consists of 15 residues. The CDR3 coding sequence is TGTGCCAGCAGCCAAGGGCGGGGGGGCCAGGAGACCCAGTACTTC. Encoded protein: CASSQGRGGQETQYF.

The V gene is TRBV12-3 or TRBV12-4, the J gene TRBJ1-2, with 9 bases identical to TRBD1. The J segment lost 7 bases and the V segment lost 6 bases, leaving 3 bases of the junction unmatched. This CDR3 contains 12 residues. This CDR3 is CASRTGGSGYTF. CDR3 in DNA: TGTGCCAGCAGGACAGGGGGTAGTGGCTACACCTTC.

This clone was picked up a small number of times. V and J are TRBV27 and TRBJ2-3, with D maybe TRBD2 (6 bases). The V gene's germline CDR1 is MNHEY and CDR2 SMNVEV (reference sequence). This CDR3 is 12 amino acids long. Trimming took off 5 bases at V and 9 bases at J, with 12 bases between the two ends. The CDR3 loop is CASSPGGWTQYF. The CDR3 DNA sequence: TGTGCCAGCAGTCCCGGGGGTTGGACGCAGTATTTT.

The rearrangement uses TRBV6-6 and TRBJ1-2; D is possibly TRBD1 (5 bases). Germline V CDR1 and CDR2: MNHNY, SVGAGI (reference sequence). This CDR3 has 14 residues. Trimming removed 7 bases from V and 5 bases from J, with 17 bases in between. CDR3 sequence reads: CASTHGTEIYGYTF. In DNA, the CDR3 is TGTGCCAGCACCCATGGGACTGAGATATATGGCTACACCTTC.

V is TRBV7-8 and J is TRBJ2-7; 8 nucleotides align to TRBD1. Germline CDR1 reads SGHVS; CDR2 reads FQNEAQ. V was clipped by 5 bases and J by 2 bases; unmatched bases: 8. The CDR3 covers 15 residues. CDR3 sequence: CASSPRDRLTYEQYF. Here the CDR3 DNA reads TGTGCCAGCAGCCCCCGGGACAGGCTAACCTACGAGCAGTACTTC.